The 15 T cell receptor beta chains given below trace back to one sample, sequenced in a study of blood T cell repertoires in COVID-19 (dated by TCRdb to the early 2020s). To prepare the library, the immunoSEQ multiplex PCR assay was applied. The immuneACCESS repertoire file appears here via TCRdb, limited to in-frame rearrangements. These files lack a portion of the clones; in checked studies, under half of the deficit traces to unresolved V genes, and the cause of the others is not known. The sample yields more than 200,000 clones; about 90% were counted once. Around 3.8% of the sample is in the top ten clones. Sequenced: PBMCs or T cells enriched from blood (not recorded which). These receptors were obtained from a woman in her twenties or thirties who had been exposed to COVID-19.

This clone has only one observation. The rearrangement uses TRBV5-1 and TRBJ2-7; D is uncertain. The germline V and J ends were trimmed by 4 bases and 2 bases, with 10 bases remaining between them. CDR1 SGHRS and CDR2 YFSETQ come from the germline V gene. The CDR3 sequence is 13 residues long. The CDR3 protein is CASSPDLAYEQYF. In DNA form, the CDR3 reads TGCGCCAGCAGCCCAGACTTGGCCTACGAGCAGTACTTC.

The rearrangement joins TRBV5-1 to TRBJ2-7; the match to TRBD1 covers 8 bases. The germline CDR1 and CDR2 sequences are SGHRS and YFSETQ. Trimming at V came to 4 bases and at J to 2 bases, leaving 2 bases not matched to a gene. The CDR3 loop spans 13 amino acids. CDR3 region: CASSQGQAYEQYF. Here the CDR3 DNA reads TGCGCCAGCAGCCAGGGACAGGCCTACGAGCAGTACTTC.

The J gene is TRBJ2-7, the V gene TRBV6-5, with TRBD1 as a possible D gene (6 bases). With 2 bases removed from V and 6 bases from J, the gap between germline ends came to 14 bases. This CDR3 has 14 amino acids. The germline V gene has CDR1 MNHEY and CDR2 SVGAGI. The CDR3 nucleotides read TGTGCCAGCAGTTACCCAGGGGTCGAGAGCGAGCAGTACTTC. Translating it yields CASSYPGVESEQYF.

The chain joins TRBV9 to TRBJ2-1; 14 bases match TRBD2. The V gene's germline CDR1 is SGDLS and CDR2 YYNGEE. V gave up 3 bases and J gave up 6 bases; unmatched junction bases: 5. This CDR3 is built from 16 residues. The CDR3 sequence is CASSDPGTSGSNEQFF. The CDR3 DNA reads as TGTGCCAGCAGCGACCCCGGGACTAGCGGGAGCAATGAGCAGTTCTTC.

A note on this clone: The junction differs from germline at one of its ends, possibly a read error. The V gene is TRBV19, the J gene TRBJ2-7; TRBD2 matches at 8 bases. This CDR3 has 16 residues. The V gene's germline CDR1 is LNHDA and CDR2 SQIVND (reference sequence). CDR3 nucleotide sequence: TGTGCCAGTAGCGACAGTCGGGGACTAGGATCCTCCGAGCAGTACTTC. Residues: CASSDSRGLGSSEQYF.

In its sample, this clone was seen once. V usage is TRBV5-4 and J usage is TRBJ2-7, with 12 bases matching TRBD1. Losses at the gene ends were 4 bases for V and 2 bases for J; bases not matched to a gene: 7. Germline values: CDR1 SGHNT, CDR2 YYREEE (reference sequence). The CDR3 has 16 residues. The CDR3 region has the DNA TGTGCCAGCAGCAAGGGACAGGGGGCGCCCCCCTACGAGCAGTACTTC. The encoded protein is CASSKGQGAPPYEQYF.

The chain uses TRBV19 and TRBJ1-1; D not resolved. Germline CDR1 reads LNHDA; CDR2 reads SQIVND (reference sequence). Trimming shortened V by 3 bases and J by 3 bases, and 8 bases separated the two germline ends. The CDR3 is made up of 13 amino acids. The DNA of the CDR3 is TGTGCCAGTAGTATTCCCCCAGACACTGAAGCTTTCTTT. Translated, it gives CASSIPPDTEAFF.

This clone was detected ten times or more. The V call is TRBV5-4, the J call TRBJ1-6; D unresolved. The V end was cut by 3 bases, the J end by 10 bases, with 11 bases between. The length of the CDR3 is 13 residues. The germline V gene has CDR1 SGHNT and CDR2 YYREEE (reference sequence). The CDR3 loop is CASSSTYQSPLHF. CDR3 sequence (DNA): TGTGCCAGCAGCTCCACTTACCAATCACCCCTCCACTTT.

This clone was picked up one time. V gene TRBV28 combines with J gene TRBJ1-2, with 9 bases identical to TRBD1. The CDR3 has 12 amino acids. J gave up 8 bases and V 7 bases, and 5 bases lay outside the gene matches. Germline lookup yields CDR1 MDHEN and CDR2 SYDVKM. In DNA form, the CDR3 reads TGTGCCAGCACTGAGGACAGGGGAGGCTACACCTTC. This gives the protein CASTEDRGGYTF.

This clone was recorded only once. The chain couples TRBV5-1 to TRBJ2-5, with 8 bases lining up with TRBD1. The CDR3 is made up of 15 amino acids. J was trimmed by 5 bases and V by 0 bases; bases with no gene match: 6. Germline V CDR1 and CDR2: SGHRS, YFSETQ. CDR3 residues: CASSLAQGVGETQYF. For the CDR3, the DNA is TGCGCCAGCAGCTTGGCACAGGGGGTAGGGGAGACCCAGTACTTC.

J is TRBJ2-7 and V is TRBV7-9; unclear D gene. The CDR3 covers 15 residues. From germline, CDR1 is SEHNR and CDR2 FQNEAQ (reference sequence). V shed 1 base and J shed 2 bases, with 12 bases lying between them. The CDR3 DNA sequence: TGTGCCAGCAGCTTAGGCGTAGGAGTTGCCTACGAGCAGTACTTC. This sequence encodes CASSLGVGVAYEQYF.

This clone was picked up one time. This chain joins TRBV28 and TRBJ2-4, with D maybe TRBD2 (6 bases). V was pared by 6 bases and J by 2 bases, with 14 bases between. CDR1 and CDR2 from the germline V gene are MDHEN and SYDVKM. The CDR3 contains 15 residues. Here the CDR3 reads CASSSLAQSKNIQYF. The CDR3 DNA is TGTGCCAGCAGCTCACTAGCCCAATCCAAAAACATTCAGTACTTC.

This chain uses TRBV27 with TRBJ2-5, with 7 positions matching TRBD2. The trim removed 3 bases at V and 3 bases at J, leaving 16 bases unmatched. Looked up from germline, CDR1 is MNHEY and CDR2 is SMNVEV (reference sequence). This CDR3 region has 18 residues. For the CDR3, the DNA is TGTGCCAGCAGTTTCTGGGGGGGGAGTGGTGTTGTTGAAGAGACCCAGTACTTC. Amino acids: CASSFWGGSGVVEETQYF.

This chain links TRBV9 with TRBJ2-1; possibly TRBD1 for D (6 bases). The CDR3 spans 13 residues. Germline V CDR1 and CDR2: SGDLS, YYNGEE. Trimming left V 4 bases short and J 5 bases short, with 10 bases between. In DNA form, the CDR3 reads TGTGCCAGCAGCCTGAGGACAGACAATGAGCAGTTCTTC. The encoded protein is CASSLRTDNEQFF. Combining the CDR3 with reference TRBV9 and TRBJ2-1 gives the whole variable domain DSGVTQTPKHLITATGQRVTLRCSPRSGDLSVYWYQQSLDQGLQFLIQYYNGEERAKGNILERFSAQQFPDLHSELNLSSLELGDSALYFCASSLRTDNEQFFGPGTRLTVL.

The rearrangement links TRBV4-2 to TRBJ1-4, with TRBD1 matching over 7 bases. This CDR3 contains 16 residues. The V segment lost 1 base and the J segment 2 bases; nucleotides outside the gene matches: 4. Germline CDR1 and CDR2: LGHNA and YNFKEQ. This CDR3 reads CASSQVGDSTNEKLFF. CDR3 bases: TGTGCCAGCAGCCAAGTTGGGGACAGCACTAATGAAAAACTGTTTTTT.